This T cell receptor (beta chain) is drawn from a study of cytomegalovirus exposure and HLA in healthy donors. The primer mix had 60 Vbeta and 13 Jbeta primers. Profiling relied on immunoSEQ multiplex PCR, and the TCRdb table lists in-frame clones only, not all of them. The sample includes 100,000 or so clones, around 85% seen only once; the top ten take approximately 3.6%. CDR1 and CDR2 (germline): MNHNS, SASEGT. Trimming removed 3 bases from V and 4 bases from J, with 12 bases in between. This CDR3 is 14 amino acids long. The material sequenced was PBMCs. The V gene is TRBV6-1, the J gene TRBJ2-5; a possible D gene is TRBD1 (5 bases). The clonotype comes from a man aged 25 to 40 in good health and CMV-seronegative. In DNA, the CDR3 is TGTGCCAGCAGTGACCAGGGAACCACAGAGACCCAGTACTTC. Translated, it gives CASSDQGTTETQYF.